The following is a T cell receptor beta chain sequence with its context. A read error may produce the germline difference seen at one junction end. This specimen belongs to a study of cytomegalovirus exposure and HLA in healthy donors. Across the whole study: Genotyping of some 390 donors showed that about 79% belonged to the Caucasian-associated ancestry cluster.

The CDR3 length is 17 residues. Germline V gene lookup returns CDR1 ENHRY and CDR2 SYGVKD. PCR used 60 Vbeta primers and 13 Jbeta primers. The data were produced by immunoSEQ multiplex PCR, yet TCRdb's version contains in-frame clones alone and is incomplete. The sample carries under 250,000 clones, roughly 79% recorded once. The sample consisted of PBMCs. The receptor was isolated from a man between 25 and 39 years old in good health and CMV-seronegative. The genes are TRBV10-3 and TRBJ2-5, with TRBD2 matching over 10 bases. The CDR3 region is CAISARRTSGPQGTQYF. The CDR3 coding sequence is TGTGCCATCAGTGCCCGACGGACTAGCGGCCCCCAAGGGACCCAGTACTTC.